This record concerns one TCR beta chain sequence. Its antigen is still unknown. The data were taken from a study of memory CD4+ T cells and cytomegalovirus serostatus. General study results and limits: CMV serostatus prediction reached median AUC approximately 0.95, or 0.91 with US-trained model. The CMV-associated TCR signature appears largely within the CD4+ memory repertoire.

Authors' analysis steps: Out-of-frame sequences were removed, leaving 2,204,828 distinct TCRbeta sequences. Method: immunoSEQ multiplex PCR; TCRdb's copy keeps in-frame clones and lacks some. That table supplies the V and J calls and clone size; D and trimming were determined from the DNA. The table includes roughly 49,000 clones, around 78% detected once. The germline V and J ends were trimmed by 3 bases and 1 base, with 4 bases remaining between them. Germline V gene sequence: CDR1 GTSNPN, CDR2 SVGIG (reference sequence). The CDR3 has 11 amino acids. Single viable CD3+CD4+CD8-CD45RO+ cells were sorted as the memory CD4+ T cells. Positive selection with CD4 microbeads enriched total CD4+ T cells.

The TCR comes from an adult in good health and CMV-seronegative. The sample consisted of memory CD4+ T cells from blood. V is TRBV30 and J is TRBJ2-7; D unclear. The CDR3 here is CAWRRSYEQYF. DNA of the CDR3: TGTGCCTGGAGAAGATCCTACGAGCAGTACTTC.